The 28 T cell receptor beta chains below come from one sample, sequenced in a study of cytomegalovirus exposure and HLA in healthy donors (dated by TCRdb to about 2017). The library was made by the immunoSEQ multiplex PCR assay. For the multiplex PCR, a mixture combining 60 forward primers for TCR Vbeta segments and 13 reverse primers for TCR Jbeta segments was used. TCRdb's version of the immuneACCESS table is confined to in-frame rearrangements and falls short of the full clone set. An unresolved V gene accounts for under half of the shortfall where checked; the remainder is of unknown origin. A total of roughly 97,000 clones appear in this sample, approximately 73% of them only once. Less than 4.5% of the sample goes to the ten largest clones. Sequenced sample: PBMCs. The receptors shown here come from a middle-aged man in good health and CMV-seronegative.

The rearrangement uses TRBV2 and TRBJ2-2; 10 bases fit TRBD1. The V gene end was trimmed by 4 bases and the J gene end by 6 bases; junction bases not matched to a gene: 2. Germline CDR1 reads SNHLY; CDR2 reads FYNNEI. This CDR3 is 14 amino acids long. The CDR3 DNA sequence: TGTGCCAGCAGTGGACAGGGGGCGTCCGGGGAGCTGTTTTTT. Protein sequence: CASSGQGASGELFF.

This clone has only a few counts. This chain joins TRBV5-1 and TRBJ1-2; 7 bases match TRBD1. This CDR3 has 19 amino acids. From germline, CDR1 is SGHRS and CDR2 YFSETQ. The J segment lost 4 bases and the V segment lost 0 bases, leaving 18 bases of the junction unmatched. CDR3 loop: CASSLAGGIGLGSRYGYTF. In DNA form, the CDR3 reads TGCGCCAGCAGCTTGGCAGGGGGGATCGGACTCGGTTCACGCTATGGCTACACCTTC.

V usage is TRBV28 and J usage is TRBJ2-7, with a possible D match to TRBD2 (5 bases). The V end lost 6 bases, the J end lost 6 bases, and 9 bases lay between the germline ends. The CDR3 loop spans 11 amino acids. The germline gives CDR1 MDHEN, CDR2 SYDVKM. CDR3 nucleotides: TGTGCCAGCAGCCGCGGGCTCGAGCAGTACTTC. Protein sequence: CASSRGLEQYF.

This clone was picked up many times. The rearrangement joins TRBV28 to TRBJ1-1; TRBD1 might be the D (5 bases). The germline V and J ends were trimmed by 5 bases and 5 bases, with 15 bases remaining between them. Germline CDR1 and CDR2: MDHEN and SYDVKM. The CDR3 sequence is 14 residues long. CDR3 sequence: CASSGDSASTEAFF. The CDR3 DNA reads as TGTGCCAGCAGTGGAGACAGTGCTAGTACTGAAGCTTTCTTT.

The rearrangement joins TRBV28 to TRBJ1-6; D is perhaps TRBD1 (6 bases). Trimming shortened V by 3 bases and J by 3 bases, and 9 bases separated the two germline ends. This CDR3 contains 15 residues. From germline, CDR1 is MDHEN and CDR2 SYDVKM. The CDR3 loop reads CASSFLQGYNSPLHF. CDR3 coding DNA: TGTGCCAGCAGTTTTCTACAGGGCTATAATTCACCCCTCCACTTT.

The gene calls are TRBV5-5 and TRBJ2-1; 11 bases fit TRBD2. The V and J ends lost 2 bases and 5 bases, in that order; junction bases with no gene match: 3. CDR3 length: 15 residues. Germline V gene data show CDR1 as SGHKS and CDR2 as YYEKEE (reference sequence). CDR3 loop: CASSLLAGVHNEQFF. CDR3 DNA: TGTGCCAGCAGCTTACTAGCGGGGGTCCACAATGAGCAGTTCTTC.

This sequence joins TRBV7-9 and TRBJ2-7; 8 nucleotides line up with TRBD1. Trimming at V came to 0 bases and at J to 3 bases, leaving 4 bases not matched to a gene. The CDR3 extends over 15 amino acids. The germline CDR1 and CDR2 sequences are SEHNR and FQNEAQ (reference sequence). CDR3 residues: CASSLASTGGYEQYF. CDR3 nucleotides: TGTGCCAGCAGCTTAGCGAGTACAGGGGGCTACGAGCAGTACTTC. Full variable domain (remainder filled in from reference TRBV7-9 and TRBJ2-7): DTGVSQNPRHKITKRGQNVTFRCDPISEHNRLYWYRQTLGQGPEFLTYFQNEAQLEKSRLLSDRFSAERPKGSFSTLEIQRTEQGDSAMYLCASSLASTGGYEQYFGPGTRLTVT.

The rearrangement uses TRBV9 and TRBJ2-2, with 7 positions matching TRBD2. Germline-derived CDR1 and CDR2 are SGDLS and YYNGEE. The CDR3 covers 18 residues. The junction had 8 bases not matched to a gene; V was cut back by 0 bases and J by 0 bases. The CDR3 sequence is CASSVEISGGTNTGELFF. The DNA of the CDR3 is TGTGCCAGCAGCGTAGAGATCTCCGGGGGGACGAACACCGGGGAGCTGTTTTTT.

The rearrangement joins TRBV7-2 to TRBJ1-2, with D tentatively TRBD1 (5 bases). The CDR3 extends over 14 amino acids. Trimming pared 5 bases from V and 4 bases from J, leaving 14 bases between. Per the germline V gene, CDR1 is SGHTA and CDR2 is FQGNSA. CDR3: CASSQGPGGYGYTF. CDR3 nucleotides: TGTGCCAGCAGCCAAGGTCCGGGGGGCTATGGCTACACCTTC.

V and J are TRBV5-1 and TRBJ2-7; 7 bases are a match to TRBD1. The CDR3 consists of 14 residues. The germline CDR1 and CDR2 sequences are SGHRS and YFSETQ. Trimming cost V 0 bases and J 3 bases; bases outside gene matches: 3. In DNA form, the CDR3 reads TGCGCCAGCAGCTTGGGATGGGACAGCTACGAGCAGTACTTC. Amino acids: CASSLGWDSYEQYF. The full variable domain, rest sourced from reference TRBV5-1 and TRBJ2-7, is KAGVTQTPRYLIKTRGQQVTLSCSPISGHRSVSWYQQTPGQGLQFLFEYFSETQRNKGNFPGRFSGRQFSNSRSEMNVSTLELGDSALYLCASSLGWDSYEQYFGPGTRLTVT.

This clone has just a few counts. Other DNA sequences in this sample translate to the same CDR3. V usage is TRBV6-1 and J usage is TRBJ1-6; D gene unclear. V was clipped by 6 bases and J by 7 bases, with 4 bases between them. The CDR3 has 11 residues. Germline loops: CDR1 MNHNS, CDR2 SASEGT. CDR3 region: CASRENSPLHF. The CDR3 DNA is TGTGCCAGCAGAGAGAATTCACCCCTCCACTTT.

The V and J genes are TRBV13 and TRBJ2-7, with 7 bases fitting TRBD2. With 1 base clipped from V and 0 bases from J, the junction kept 6 bases outside the gene matches. The CDR3 has 16 amino acids. The V gene's germline CDR1 is PRHDT and CDR2 FYEKMQ (reference sequence). CDR3 loop: CASSLERGKYSYEQYV. DNA of the CDR3: TGTGCCAGCAGCTTAGAGCGGGGAAAATACTCCTACGAGCAGTACGTC.

This clone was picked up a small number of times. The CDR3 sequence is CASNYRVRTDTQYF. The CDR3 coding sequence is TGTGCCAGCAACTACAGGGTGCGCACAGATACGCAGTATTTT. The chain has TRBV2 and TRBJ2-3, with TRBD1 as a possible D gene (6 bases). The CDR3 spans 14 residues. The germline V and J ends were trimmed by 7 bases and 1 base, with 12 bases remaining between them. Germline V CDR1 and CDR2: SNHLY, FYNNEI.

The CDR3 spells CATSRVGQIEQFF. CDR3 bases: TGTGCCACCAGCAGGGTGGGACAGATTGAGCAGTTCTTC. The chain combines TRBV15 with TRBJ2-1, with 7 nucleotides matching TRBD1. V lost 3 bases and J lost 9; bases outside the gene matches: 5. Germline CDR1 and CDR2: LNHNV and YYDKDF (reference sequence). The CDR3 runs to 13 residues.

The rearrangement links TRBV19 to TRBJ2-1; D remains unclear. The CDR3 length is 13 residues. The ends were cut back, 5 bases at V and 4 bases at J, with 9 bases in the middle. Per germline, CDR1 LNHDA and CDR2 SQIVND (reference sequence). The CDR3 sequence: CASSLSAYNEQFF. CDR3 DNA sequence: TGTGCCAGTAGTTTAAGCGCGTACAATGAGCAGTTCTTC.

The V gene is TRBV2, the J gene TRBJ1-3; 7 bases line up with TRBD1. The CDR3 has 17 amino acids. Germline CDR1 SNHLY, CDR2 FYNNEI. J lost 0 bases, V lost 6 bases, and 11 bases had no gene match. The CDR3 bases are TGTGCCAGCAGCGGACAGGTCCTCAGGCTCTCTGGAAACACCATATATTTT. Translation: CASSGQVLRLSGNTIYF.

The V gene is TRBV10-3, the J gene TRBJ1-6; D not certain. The germline gives CDR1 ENHRY, CDR2 SYGVKD. The CDR3 is made up of 17 amino acids. The ends were cut back, 0 bases at V and 0 bases at J, with 9 bases in the middle. CDR3 in DNA: TGTGCCATCAGTGAGTCGGGCAGAAGCTCCTATAATTCACCCCTCCACTTT. It yields the protein CAISESGRSSYNSPLHF.

This clone has a handful of counts. J is TRBJ2-1 and V is TRBV4-3; 7 nucleotides match TRBD1. The CDR3 covers 17 residues. V trimming: 0 bases; J trimming: 2 bases; junction bases outside the gene matches: 7. Looked up from germline, CDR1 is LGHNA and CDR2 is YSLEER. The CDR3 DNA reads as TGCGCCAGCAGCCAAGAGGGTCAGGGGGACACCTACAATGAGCAGTTCTTC. This codes for CASSQEGQGDTYNEQFF.

The rearrangement uses TRBV9 and TRBJ2-7, with 11 bases aligning to TRBD1. Germline V CDR1 and CDR2: SGDLS, YYNGEE. J gave up 2 bases and V 0 bases, and 7 bases lay outside the gene matches. The CDR3 is 17 residues long. The CDR3, as DNA: TGTGCCAGCAGCGTAGACCGGGACAGGGGGAGCGCCTACGAGCAGTACTTC. Amino acid sequence: CASSVDRDRGSAYEQYF.

The chain recombines TRBV28 with TRBJ2-3; D gene ambiguous. From germline, CDR1 is MDHEN and CDR2 SYDVKM. V lost 5 bases, J lost 7 bases, and 10 bases lay in between. This CDR3 is 12 amino acids long. CDR3 protein: CASSPRDYTQYF. Here the CDR3 DNA reads TGTGCCAGCAGTCCACGAGATTATACGCAGTATTTT.

The DNA for the CDR3 is TGCGCCAGCAGCCAAGTTGGGAGGGGTAGTGGCTACACCTTC. It is translated as CASSQVGRGSGYTF. The V call is TRBV4-1, the J call TRBJ1-2, with a possible D match to TRBD1 (5 bases). V shed 1 base and J shed 7 bases, with 13 bases lying between them. CDR3 length: 14 amino acids. Germline CDR1 is MGHRA and CDR2 is YSYEKL.

A few counts support this clone. V and J are TRBV19 and TRBJ2-7, with 9 bases lining up with TRBD1. Germline V lookup: CDR1 LNHDA, CDR2 SQIVND (reference sequence). This CDR3 has 14 amino acids. V lost 5 bases and J lost 1; bases outside the gene matches: 3. CDR3 region: CASSVTGGSYEQYF. The CDR3 nucleotides read TGTGCCAGTAGTGTGACAGGGGGGTCCTACGAGCAGTACTTC. The entire variable domain, with the rest obtained from reference TRBV19 and TRBJ2-7, is as follows: DGGITQSPKYLFRKEGQNVTLSCEQNLNHDAMYWYRQDPGQGLRLIYYSQIVNDFQKGDIAEGYSVSREKKESFPLTVTSAQKNPTAFYLCASSVTGGSYEQYFGPGTRLTVT.

The J gene is TRBJ2-7, the V gene TRBV7-8, with 9 bases matching TRBD1. After removal of 6 bases from V and 3 bases from J, the junction contained 12 bases not matched to a gene. Germline V gene data show CDR1 as SGHVS and CDR2 as FQNEAQ. CDR3 length: 16 amino acids. Here the CDR3 reads CASSPHGTGGYYEQYF. DNA of the CDR3: TGTGCCAGCAGTCCCCACGGCACAGGGGGCTACTACGAGCAGTACTTC.

The chain is built from TRBV5-1 and TRBJ1-2; D is perhaps TRBD1 (5 bases). The CDR3 has 11 residues. Trimming shortened V by 7 bases and J by 5 bases, and 9 bases separated the two germline ends. In germline, CDR1 is SGHRS, CDR2 YFSETQ. CDR3 protein: CASQGGYGYTF. CDR3 nucleotide sequence: TGCGCCAGCCAGGGAGGATATGGCTACACCTTC.

The sample holds a few counts of this clone. The V call is TRBV30, the J call TRBJ2-3; TRBD2 is a possible D gene (6 bases). Germline-derived CDR1 and CDR2 are GTSNPN and SVGIG (reference sequence). The CDR3 length is 15 residues. The germline V and J ends were trimmed by 0 bases and 0 bases, with 10 bases remaining between them. CDR3 amino acids: CAWSVGGLSTDTQYF. In nucleotides, the CDR3 is TGTGCCTGGAGTGTCGGGGGTCTTAGCACAGATACGCAGTATTTT.

V gene TRBV7-9 combines with J gene TRBJ2-1, with D hard to call. V was pared by 5 bases and J by 4 bases, with 6 bases between. This CDR3 has 12 amino acids. Per germline, CDR1 SEHNR and CDR2 FQNEAQ (reference sequence). The CDR3 sequence: CASSLWYNEQFF. CDR3 coding DNA: TGTGCCAGCAGCCTATGGTACAATGAGCAGTTCTTC.

This chain links TRBV11-2 with TRBJ1-1; TRBD1 aligns across 7 bases. Germline CDR1 and CDR2: SGHAT and FQNNGV. The CDR3 consists of 14 residues. Losses at the gene ends were 4 bases for V and 5 bases for J; bases not matched to a gene: 7. CDR3 sequence reads: CASSSTGSGTEAFF. The CDR3, as DNA: TGTGCCAGCAGCTCGACAGGGAGTGGGACTGAAGCTTTCTTT.

CDR3 protein: CASSFIPSHTTGELFF. CDR3 DNA: TGCGCCAGCAGCTTTATTCCCTCCCACACAACCGGGGAGCTGTTTTTT. V and J are TRBV5-1 and TRBJ2-2, with D unresolved. Deletions cut 2 bases from V and 5 bases from J, with 16 bases between. Germline CDR1 and CDR2: SGHRS and YFSETQ. This CDR3 contains 16 residues.